The source of this TCR beta chain is a study of cytomegalovirus exposure and HLA in healthy donors. PCR used 60 Vbeta primers and 13 Jbeta primers. The data were produced by immunoSEQ multiplex PCR, yet TCRdb's version contains in-frame clones alone and is incomplete. The table lists 150,000 to 200,000 clones, about 81% of them singletons, with about 1.9% in the top ten. A note on this clone: Its antigen is currently unknown.

The CDR3 spans 15 residues. Trimming took 4 bases from V and 2 from J; bases not matched to a gene: 5. Germline V lookup: CDR1 LNHDA, CDR2 SQIVND (reference sequence). Study-wide results and caveats: CMV antigen specificity of a few CMV-associated chains was confirmed in vitro.

Sequenced material: PBMCs. The origin of this receptor is a woman under 30 in good health and CMV-seronegative. The gene calls are TRBV19 and TRBJ2-7; 10 positions agree with TRBD2. CDR3 coding DNA: TGTGCCAGTAGTACAGGACTAGCGGCTACCTACGAGCAGTACTTC. Its translation: CASSTGLAATYEQYF.